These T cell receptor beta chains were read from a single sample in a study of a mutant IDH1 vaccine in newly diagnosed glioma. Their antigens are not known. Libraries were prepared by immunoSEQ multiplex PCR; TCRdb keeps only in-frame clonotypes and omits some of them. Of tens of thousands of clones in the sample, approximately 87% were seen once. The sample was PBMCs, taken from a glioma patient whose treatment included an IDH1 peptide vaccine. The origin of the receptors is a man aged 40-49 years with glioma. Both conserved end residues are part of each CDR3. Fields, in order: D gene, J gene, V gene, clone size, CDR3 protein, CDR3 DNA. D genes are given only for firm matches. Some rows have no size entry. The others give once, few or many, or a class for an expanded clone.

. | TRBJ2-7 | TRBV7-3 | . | CASSPGVYTEEQYF | TGTGCCAGCAGCCCAGGGGTCTATACGGAGGAGCAGTACTTC
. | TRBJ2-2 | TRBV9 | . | CASSFRTYTGELFF | TGTGCCAGCAGCTTCCGGACTTACACCGGGGAGCTGTTTTTT
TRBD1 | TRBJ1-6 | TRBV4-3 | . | CASSQVPRGLNSPLHF | TGCGCCAGCAGCCAAGTACCCAGGGGGCTTAATTCACCCCTCCACTTT
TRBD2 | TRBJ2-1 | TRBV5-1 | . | CASRASGNNEQFF | TGCGCCAGCAGGGCTAGCGGAAACAATGAGCAGTTCTTC
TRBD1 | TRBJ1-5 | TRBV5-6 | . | CASSLLGQGGQPQHF | TGTGCCAGCAGCTTGTTGGGACAGGGTGGACAGCCCCAGCATTTT
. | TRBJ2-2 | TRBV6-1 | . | CASSLPAGGELFF | TGTGCCAGCAGTCTCCCGGCCGGCGGGGAGCTGTTTTTT
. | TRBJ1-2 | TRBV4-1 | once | CASSQAEGHGYTF | TGCGCCAGCAGCCAGGCCGAGGGCCATGGCTACACCTTC
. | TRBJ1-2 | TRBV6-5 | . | CASRQTGANYGYTF | TGTGCCAGCAGGCAAACAGGAGCTAACTATGGCTACACCTTC
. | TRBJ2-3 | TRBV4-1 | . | CASSQDRQSTDTQYF | TGCGCCAGCAGCCAAGACCGACAGAGCACAGATACGCAGTATTTT
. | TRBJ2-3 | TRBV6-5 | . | CASSLHRAEPQYF | TGTGCCAGCAGCCTACACAGGGCGGAACCGCAGTATTTT
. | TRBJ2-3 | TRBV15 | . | CATTFWGLTDTQYF | TGTGCCACCACCTTTTGGGGGCTCACAGATACGCAGTATTTT
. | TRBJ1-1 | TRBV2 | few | CATRTDGRNTEAFF | TGTGCCACTCGGACAGACGGGCGGAACACTGAAGCTTTCTTT
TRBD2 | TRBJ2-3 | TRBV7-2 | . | CAIESGGDTQYF | TGTGCCATCGAGTCGGGGGGGGATACGCAGTATTTT
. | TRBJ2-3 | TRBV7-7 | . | CASSLGRDLEQNTQYF | TGTGCTAGCAGCTTAGGCAGGGACCTGGAGCAGAATACGCAGTATTTT
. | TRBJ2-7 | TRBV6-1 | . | CASSEAQGGEQYF | TGTGCCAGCAGTGAAGCGCAGGGGGGCGAGCAGTACTTC
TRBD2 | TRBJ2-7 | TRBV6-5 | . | CASTPVAGYYEQYF | TGTGCCAGCACCCCGGTAGCGGGGTACTACGAGCAGTACTTC
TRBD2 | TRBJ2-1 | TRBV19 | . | CASRGTSGDSYNEQFF | TGTGCCAGTAGAGGAACTAGCGGTGACTCCTACAATGAGCAGTTCTTC
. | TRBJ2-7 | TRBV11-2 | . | CASSPRIEQYF | TGTGCCAGCAGCCCCAGGATCGAGCAGTACTTC
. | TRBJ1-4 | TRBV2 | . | CASIRRRKEKLFF | TGTGCCAGCATAAGGAGACGGAAGGAAAAACTGTTTTTT
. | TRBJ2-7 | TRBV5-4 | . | CASSFPRGTYYEQYF | TGTGCCAGCAGCTTCCCCCGCGGGACGTACTACGAGCAGTACTTC
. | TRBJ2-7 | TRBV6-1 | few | CASSEMRQYEQYF | TGTGCCAGCAGTGAAATGAGGCAATACGAGCAGTACTTC
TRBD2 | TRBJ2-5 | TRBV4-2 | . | CASSQGWTSGRSQETQYF | TGTGCCAGCAGCCAAGGCTGGACTAGCGGGAGATCTCAAGAGACCCAGTACTTC
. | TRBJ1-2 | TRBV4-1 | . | CASSLAPLEGYTF | TGCGCCAGCAGCCTCGCCCCTTTGGAGGGCTACACCTTC
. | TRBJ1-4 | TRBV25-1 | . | CASSPWTGNEKLFF | TGTGCCAGCAGTCCCTGGACGGGCAATGAAAAACTGTTTTTT
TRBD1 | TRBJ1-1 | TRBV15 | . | CATSRDLRGLNTEAFF | TGTGCCACCAGCAGAGATCTCAGGGGGCTGAACACTGAAGCTTTCTTT
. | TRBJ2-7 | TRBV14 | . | CASRHDRTYEQYF | TGTGCCAGCCGACATGACAGGACCTACGAGCAGTACTTC
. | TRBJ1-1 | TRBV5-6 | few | CASSLVRNTEAFF | TGTGCCAGCAGCTTGGTTCGGAACACTGAAGCTTTCTTT
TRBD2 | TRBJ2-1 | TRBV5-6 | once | CASSLRLAGGYNEQFF | TGTGCCAGCAGCCTCCGACTAGCGGGGGGATACAATGAGCAGTTCTTC
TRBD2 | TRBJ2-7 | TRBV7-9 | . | CASSFPSGYIEVQYF | TGTGCCAGCAGCTTCCCTAGCGGGTATATCGAGGTGCAGTACTTC
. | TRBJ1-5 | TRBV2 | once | CASRASFSNQPQHF | TGTGCCAGCAGAGCTAGTTTTAGCAATCAGCCCCAGCATTTT
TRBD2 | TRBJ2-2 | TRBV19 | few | CASRGQIAGAAGELFF | TGTGCCAGTAGGGGACAGATAGCGGGAGCCGCCGGGGAGCTGTTTTTT
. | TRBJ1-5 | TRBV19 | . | CASTRGVFSNQPQHF | TGTGCCAGTACCCGGGGCGTTTTTAGCAATCAGCCCCAGCATTTT
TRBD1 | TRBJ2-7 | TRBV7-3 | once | CASSYQTGAEQYF | TGTGCCAGCAGCTACCAGACAGGGGCCGAGCAGTACTTC
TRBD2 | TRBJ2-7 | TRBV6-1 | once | CAILVGTSGIYEQYF | TGTGCAATCCTTGTGGGGACTAGCGGAATTTACGAGCAGTACTTC
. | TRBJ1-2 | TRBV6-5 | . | CASRSTRGYTF | TGTGCCAGCAGGTCCACGCGGGGCTACACCTTC
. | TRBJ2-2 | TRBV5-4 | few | CASSTPGPLTGELFF | TGTGCCAGCAGCACACCGGGACCCCTTACCGGGGAGCTGTTTTTT
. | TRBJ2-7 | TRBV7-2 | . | CASSLAGERFEQYF | TGTGCCAGCAGCTTAGCGGGAGAGCGTTTCGAGCAGTACTTC
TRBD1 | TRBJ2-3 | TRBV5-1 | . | CASSLLQGAEDTQYF | TGCGCCAGCAGCTTACTGCAGGGGGCAGAAGATACGCAGTATTTT
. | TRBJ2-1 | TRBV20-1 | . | CSAIQDNEQFF | TGCAGTGCTATACAAGACAATGAGCAGTTCTTC
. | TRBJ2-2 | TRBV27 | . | CASSPLSRTGELFF | TGTGCCAGCAGTCCGCTCTCAAGGACCGGGGAGCTGTTTTTT
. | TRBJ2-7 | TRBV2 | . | CASSPAYEQYF | TGTGCCAGCAGTCCGGCCTACGAGCAGTACTTC
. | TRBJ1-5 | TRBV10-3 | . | CASTAQGNQPQHF | TGTGCCTCCACCGCACAGGGCAATCAGCCCCAGCATTTT
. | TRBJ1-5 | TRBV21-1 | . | CASDLGGNQPQHF | TGTGCCAGCGACCTTGGAGGGAATCAGCCCCAGCATTTT
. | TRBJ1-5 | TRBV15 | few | CATSRVTGGQPQHF | TGTGCCACCAGCAGAGTAACAGGTGGTCAGCCCCAGCATTTT
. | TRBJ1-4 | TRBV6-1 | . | CASRPGGAGEGKLFF | TGTGCCAGCAGGCCCGGTGGGGCAGGGGAAGGGAAACTGTTTTTT
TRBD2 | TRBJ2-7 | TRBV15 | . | CATSRDRLAAYEQYF | TGTGCCACCAGCAGAGATCGCCTAGCGGCTTACGAGCAGTACTTC
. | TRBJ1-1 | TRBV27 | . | CASSPYSFF | TGTGCCAGCAGTCCATACTCTTTCTTT
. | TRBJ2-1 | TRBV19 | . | CASSRDGGLPYNEQFF | TGTGCCAGTAGTAGAGACGGGGGCCTCCCCTACAATGAGCAGTTCTTC
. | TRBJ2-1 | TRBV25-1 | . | CASSERRDPHNEQFF | TGTGCCAGCAGTGAACGGCGTGATCCACACAATGAGCAGTTCTTC
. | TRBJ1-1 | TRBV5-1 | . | CASSFRTGSTEAFF | TGCGCCAGCAGCTTTCGAACAGGGTCGACTGAAGCTTTCTTT
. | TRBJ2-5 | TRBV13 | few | CASSLWSGETQYF | TGTGCCAGCAGCTTATGGTCGGGAGAGACCCAGTACTTC
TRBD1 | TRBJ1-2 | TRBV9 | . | CASSGDRDGYTF | TGTGCCAGCAGCGGCGACAGGGATGGCTACACCTTC